The 23 T cell receptor beta chains presented below share a single source sample, sequenced in a study of shared T cell receptors in the human thymus. The table came from immunoSEQ multiplex PCR; TCRdb's copy has only in-frame clones and leaves some out. The sample includes about 730,000 clones, approximately 83% seen only once; the top ten take more than 0.01%. These data were also reused for a study on human thymus T cells.

The sequencing input was thymocytes. Receptor source: a girl under three years old with a congenital heart defect.

This sequence joins TRBV5-1 and TRBJ2-7; TRBD1 is a possible D gene (6 bases). The CDR3 is 14 amino acids. Trimming pared 0 bases from V and 2 bases from J, leaving 9 bases between. Germline V gene data show CDR1 as SGHRS and CDR2 as YFSETQ. The CDR3 protein is CASSLAGDTYEQYF. The CDR3, as DNA: TGCGCCAGCAGCTTGGCTGGGGACACCTACGAGCAGTACTTC.

The rearrangement uses TRBV7-2 and TRBJ2-7, with a possible D match to TRBD2 (5 bases). CDR1 and CDR2 (germline): SGHTA, FQGNSA. The CDR3 totals 19 residues. V dropped 5 bases and J dropped 4 bases, with 30 bases sitting between them. CDR3 sequence (DNA): TGTGCCAGCAGCCCACGCTACTATCTCGCGGGCCCTCCCACTTACGAGCAGTACTTC. It yields the protein CASSPRYYLAGPPTYEQYF.

The chain combines TRBV5-1 with TRBJ1-2; D may be TRBD1 (6 bases). V was clipped by 3 bases and J by 2 bases, with 14 bases between them. This CDR3 contains 15 residues. The germline V gene has CDR1 SGHRS and CDR2 YFSETQ. This CDR3 is CASSWGQGANYGYTF. CDR3 sequence (DNA): TGCGCCAGCAGCTGGGGGCAGGGTGCCAACTATGGCTACACCTTC.

This clone was counted a few times. The rearrangement links TRBV21-1 to TRBJ2-3; the table gives TRBD1 as D, unverified against the DNA. TRBV21-1 is a pseudogene. The CDR3 runs to 14 residues. The CDR3 spells CASSQGFGNYTQYF. The CDR3 nucleotides read TGTGCCAGCAGCCAGGGTTTTGGGAATTATACGCAGTATTTT.

This clone was picked up a small number of times. The chain recombines TRBV7-2 with TRBJ2-3; 8 bases are a match to TRBD1. The V gene's germline CDR1 is SGHTA and CDR2 FQGNSA. CDR3 length: 16 residues. The J segment lost 2 bases and the V segment lost 2 bases, leaving 6 bases of the junction unmatched. In DNA form, the CDR3 reads TGTGCCAGCAGCTTACGAGGACAGGGCCTCACAGATACGCAGTATTTT. This translates into CASSLRGQGLTDTQYF.

This chain uses TRBV27 with TRBJ2-2, with TRBD1 matching 8 bases. Germline lookup yields CDR1 MNHEY and CDR2 SMNVEV (reference sequence). The CDR3 contains 17 residues. After removal of 7 bases from V and 5 bases from J, the junction contained 15 bases not matched to a gene. The CDR3 spells CASTGQGGTLWTGELFF. CDR3 sequence (DNA): TGTGCCAGCACCGGACAGGGAGGCACCCTGTGGACCGGGGAGCTGTTTTTT.

V usage is TRBV5-4 and J usage is TRBJ2-3; 9 bases line up with TRBD2. The germline V gene encodes CDR1 SGHNT and CDR2 YYREEE (reference sequence). The V gene end was trimmed by 1 base and the J gene end by 3 bases; junction bases not matched to a gene: 6. This CDR3 spans 16 amino acids. In DNA, the CDR3 is TGTGCCAGCAGCTTGACGACTAGCGGTGGGACAGATACGCAGTATTTT. It specifies CASSLTTSGGTDTQYF.

Here the CDR3 reads CASSWGGRTYNEQFF. The CDR3 DNA reads TGTGCCAGCAGCTGGGGGGGGCGCACGTACAATGAGCAGTTCTTC. J is TRBJ2-1 and V is TRBV6-1, with D maybe TRBD2 (7 bases). The CDR3 sequence is 15 residues long. The V gene lost 6 bases and the J gene lost 4 bases, with 16 bases spanning the gap. CDR1 and CDR2 (germline): MNHNS, SASEGT.

The chain carries TRBV5-6 and TRBJ2-7, with a tentative D call TRBD1 (6 bases). Germline CDR1 is SGHDT and CDR2 is YYEEEE. V gave up 0 bases and J gave up 1 base, with 14 bases separating them. The CDR3 totals 16 residues. CDR3 sequence (DNA): TGTGCCAGCAGCTTGGAGGGCTGGGGGCGTTCCTACGAGCAGTACTTC. Protein: CASSLEGWGRSYEQYF.

The chain uses TRBV10-3 and TRBJ2-5, with D possibly matching TRBD2 (6 bases). The J call may be faulty, since TRBJ2-7 better matches the DNA end. Germline lookup yields CDR1 ENHRY and CDR2 SYGVKD. This CDR3 is 14 amino acids long. CDR3 loop: CAISPGESSYEQYF. CDR3 bases: TGTGCCATCTCCCCGGGAGAGAGCTCCTACGAGCAGTACTTC.

The chain carries TRBV28 and TRBJ2-7; 7 bases align to TRBD2. CDR1 MDHEN and CDR2 SYDVKM come from the germline V gene. Trimming took 3 bases from V and 0 from J; bases not matched to a gene: 11. The CDR3 contains 17 residues. The DNA of the CDR3 is TGTGCCAGCAGTTTTAAGGCGGGGGTCTCCAGCTCCTACGAGCAGTACTTC. Translating gives CASSFKAGVSSSYEQYF.

A few counts support this clone. The chain employs TRBV15 and TRBJ1-5; D may be TRBD1 (5 bases). V gave up 8 bases and J gave up 4 bases, with 12 bases separating them. The length of the CDR3 is 13 residues. Germline-derived CDR1 and CDR2 are LNHNV and YYDKDF (reference sequence). CDR3 DNA sequence: TGTGCCACCGGGGCGTCGGTTAATCAGCCCCAGCATTTT. Translated: CATGASVNQPQHF.

This clone was seen only once. The V and J genes are TRBV12-5 and TRBJ2-1, with D tentatively TRBD2 (6 bases). CDR1 LGHNT and CDR2 FRNRAP come from the germline V gene. The CDR3 runs 18 residues. V was clipped by 3 bases and J by 8 bases, with 26 bases between them. The CDR3 DNA is TGTGCTAGTGGTTTCCGTAGACGGGAATTCGGGACTCCCGATGAGCAGTTCTTC. It translates to CASGFRRREFGTPDEQFF.

This clone was picked up a small number of times. The chain links TRBV19 to TRBJ1-4; D is unresolved. This CDR3 contains 17 residues. Germline V gene sequence: CDR1 LNHDA, CDR2 SQIVND (reference sequence). Trimming took off 2 bases at V and 3 bases at J, with 16 bases between the two ends. CDR3 sequence: CASSIYPGNRANEKLFF. The DNA for the CDR3 is TGTGCCAGTAGTATATACCCCGGGAATAGGGCTAATGAAAAACTGTTTTTT.

The V and J genes are TRBV14 and TRBJ2-1; D is unclear. Trimming cost V 4 bases and J 5 bases, with 12 bases left between them. CDR3 length equals 14 residues. Germline CDR1 reads SGHDN; CDR2 reads FVKESK. The CDR3: CASSRRSSNNEQFF. CDR3 DNA: TGTGCCAGCAGCCGCCGGTCTTCGAACAATGAGCAGTTCTTC.

The V and J genes are TRBV6-1 and TRBJ2-1; TRBD2 might be the D (6 bases). The CDR3 is 14 amino acids. The germline CDR1 and CDR2 sequences are MNHNS and SASEGT. Trimming left V 6 bases short and J 6 bases short, with 15 bases between. Here the CDR3 DNA reads TGTGCCAGCAGCTCCCTAGCGTCGGCCAATGAGCAGTTCTTC. This gives the protein CASSSLASANEQFF.

The rearrangement uses TRBV15 and TRBJ1-5, with D tentatively TRBD1 (6 bases). Germline V gene sequence: CDR1 LNHNV, CDR2 YYDKDF (reference sequence). The V gene lost 0 bases and the J gene lost 1 base, with 7 bases spanning the gap. The CDR3 sequence is 15 residues long. Written as DNA, the CDR3 is TGTGCCACCAGCAGAGAAACAGGGAGCAATCAGCCCCAGCATTTT. This codes for CATSRETGSNQPQHF.

The V gene is TRBV6-4, the J gene TRBJ2-1, with D possibly being TRBD2 (5 bases). Germline CDR1 and CDR2: MRHNA and SNTAGT. Trimming took off 4 bases at V and 9 bases at J, with 25 bases between the two ends. The CDR3 has 17 residues. The CDR3 nucleotides are TGTGCCAGCAGTGCCCATCCAACTAGGGCCCAATTGGGTGAGCAGTTCTTC. This translates into CASSAHPTRAQLGEQFF.

The chain is built from TRBV28 and TRBJ1-2; D gene ambiguous. The ends were cut back, 2 bases at V and 7 bases at J, with 20 bases in the middle. Germline V gives CDR1 MDHEN, CDR2 SYDVKM. The CDR3 sequence is 16 residues long. The CDR3 loop reads CASSLGLFLRPRGYTF. CDR3 coding DNA: TGTGCCAGCAGTTTAGGCCTTTTTTTGCGGCCTCGTGGCTACACCTTC.

This CDR3 is CASSQGGRQGRNGEETQYF. CDR3 coding DNA: TGCGCCAGCAGCCAAGGGGGGAGACAGGGTCGGAATGGGGAAGAGACCCAGTACTTC. V is TRBV4-1 and J is TRBJ2-5, with 7 bases identical to TRBD1. The junction had 17 bases not matched to a gene; V was cut back by 1 base and J by 3 bases. The germline V gene encodes CDR1 MGHRA and CDR2 YSYEKL. The CDR3 runs 19 residues.

V gene TRBV11-1 combines with J gene TRBJ1-1, with D possibly TRBD1 on 6 matching bases. CDR1 is SGHAT and CDR2 is FQDESV in the germline V gene (reference sequence). Between the trimmed V and J ends, which lost 3 bases and 0 bases, there was a span of 23 bases. This CDR3 region has 19 residues. In DNA, the CDR3 is TGTGCCAGCAGCTTTTCTCACCCAGGACAGAAACTCATGAACACTGAAGCTTTCTTT. Protein: CASSFSHPGQKLMNTEAFF. Drawing the rest from reference TRBV11-1 and TRBJ1-1, the complete variable domain is EAEVAQSPRYKITEKSQAVAFWCDPISGHATLYWYRQILGQGPELLVQFQDESVVDDSQLPKDRFSAERLKGVDSTLKIQPAELGDSAMYLCASSFSHPGQKLMNTEAFFGQGTRLTVV.

The chain combines TRBV6-5 with TRBJ1-1, with 7 nucleotides matching TRBD1. After removal of 2 bases from V and 8 bases from J, the junction contained 8 bases not matched to a gene. Per germline, CDR1 MNHEY and CDR2 SVGAGI. CDR3 length: 14 amino acids. CDR3 in DNA: TGTGCCAGCAGTTACGCTAGACAGGGCCTGGAAGCTTTCTTT. It translates to CASSYARQGLEAFF.

V is TRBV19 and J is TRBJ1-1, with D unresolved. CDR1 is LNHDA and CDR2 is SQIVND in the germline V gene (reference sequence). The V end lost 2 bases, the J end lost 7 bases, and 17 bases lay between the germline ends. CDR3 length: 15 residues. The chain's CDR3 is CASSIRSVVPGEAFF. The CDR3, as DNA: TGTGCCAGTAGTATAAGGAGCGTCGTACCGGGTGAAGCTTTCTTT. The full variable domain, with the rest looked up from reference TRBV19 and TRBJ1-1, is DGGITQSPKYLFRKEGQNVTLSCEQNLNHDAMYWYRQDPGQGLRLIYYSQIVNDFQKGDIAEGYSVSREKKESFPLTVTSAQKNPTAFYLCASSIRSVVPGEAFFGQGTRLTVV.